This TCR beta chain is from a study of cytomegalovirus exposure and HLA in healthy donors. Study background: The 120 or so validation repertoires were produced on the same platform as the 670 or so repertoires of the first cohort. This was reported in a later analysis.

Note on this clone: Its specificity is unknown.

Method: immunoSEQ multiplex PCR; TCRdb's copy keeps in-frame clones and lacks some. Among around 120,000 clones listed, about 91% were seen once. It was the roughly 130-subject validation cohort, separate from the approximately 620-subject first cohort, to which the donors belonged. General study findings and limits: Cytomegalovirus association was assigned to approximately 180 TCR beta chains. Most TCR sequences were uncommon, yet certain public TCRs appeared in many donors.

Germline CDR1 and CDR2: MDHEN and SYDVKM. V was shortened by 5 bases and J by 7 bases, with 18 bases between the two germline ends. The CDR3 is 14 amino acids. The genes are TRBV28 and TRBJ2-7, with no clear D. The sequencing input was PBMCs. This clonotype was obtained from a man aged 18-30 years in good health and CMV-seronegative. CDR3 protein: CASSKKSTPREQYF. The CDR3 bases are TGTGCCAGCAGTAAGAAATCGACCCCGAGGGAGCAGTACTTC. The whole variable domain, remainder taken from reference TRBV28 and TRBJ2-7, is DVKVTQSSRYLVKRTGEKVFLECVQDMDHENMFWYRQDPGLGLRLIYFSYDVKMKEKGDIPEGYSVSREKKERFSLILESASTNQTSMYLCASSKKSTPREQYFGPGTRLTVT.